The rows below give T cell receptor beta chains drawn from one sample of a study of regulatory T cells in long-lasting Graves disease. TCRdb redid the calling of the multiplex PCR reads with MiXCR, one entry per CDR3 protein. Seen here are hundreds of thousands of distinct CDR3 sequences, around a fifth observed once, and the top ten hold roughly an eighth. Sequenced here: peripheral blood mononuclear cells (PBMCs), sampled when the disease was refractory, from a patient treated with antithyroid drugs. Receptors were obtained from a female donor with Graves disease. The CDR3 runs from the conserved cysteine through the conserved F or W. The order of the fields is clone size, CDR3 length, D gene, V gene, J gene, CDR3 DNA, CDR3 protein. A D gene is named only where the DNA matches it firmly. Clone size is given for some rows only: seen once, a few or many times, or a class if the clone is expanded.

-	14	-	TRBV24-1	TRBJ1-6	TGTGCCACCAGTGATGGGCGGCTGAATTCACCCCTCCACTTT	CATSDGRLNSPLHF
few	16	-	TRBV7-2	TRBJ1-3	TGTGCCAGCAGCTTAGAAGTCAGGGTGCGTGGAAACACCATATATTTT	CASSLEVRVRGNTIYF
-	13	TRBD2	TRBV20-1	TRBJ2-5	TGCAGTGGGTTACTAGCGGGAGTAGAGACCCAGTACTTC	CSGLLAGVETQYF
many	12	-	TRBV28	TRBJ2-3	TGTGCCAGCAGTTTGGGGGTTGATACGCAGTATTTT	CASSLGVDTQYF
-	14	-	TRBV19	TRBJ2-1	TGTGCCAGTAGTATAACAGGACTAACCCCTGAGCAGTTCTTC	CASSITGLTPEQFF
-	13	-	TRBV28	TRBJ2-1	TGTGCCAGCACCCCGGGACAATACAATGAGCAGTTCTTC	CASTPGQYNEQFF
-	14	TRBD2	TRBV20-1	TRBJ2-5	TGCAGTGCTAGACCCTCGGGACTAGAGGGGACCCAGTACTTC	CSARPSGLEGTQYF
many	12	TRBD2	TRBV10-3	TRBJ2-2	TGTGCCATCTCCGGGGGGACCGGGGAGCTGTTTTTT	CAISGGTGELFF
many	12	-	TRBV12-3/TRBV12-4	TRBJ2-5	TGTGCCAGCCGCGGGACGGCAGAGACCCAGTACTTC	CASRGTAETQYF
many	15	TRBD2	TRBV2	TRBJ2-7	TGTGCCAGCAGTTTAGGGGCGGGAGGTGCCTACGAGCAGTACTTC	CASSLGAGGAYEQYF
-	15	-	TRBV6-1	TRBJ2-1	TGTGCCAGCAGTGAACCCAGCAGGGCCGAGGATGAGCAGTTCTTC	CASSEPSRAEDEQFF
-	16	-	TRBV20-1	TRBJ2-3	TGCAGTGCTTCCATTAGGCGAGCGACTAGCACAGATACGCAGTATTTT	CSASIRRATSTDTQYF
-	12	-	TRBV28	TRBJ1-5	TGTGCCAGCAGTATATCGGGACAGCCCCAGCATTTT	CASSISGQPQHF
many	14	TRBD1	TRBV12-5	TRBJ2-1	TGTGCTAGTGGTAATGGACAGGGTCACAATGAGCAGTTCTTC	CASGNGQGHNEQFF
few	12	-	TRBV20-1	TRBJ2-2	TGCAGCCCGGGAGCGGTCACCGGGGAGCTGTTTTTT	CSPGAVTGELFF
-	15	TRBD1	TRBV3-1	TRBJ2-5	TGTGCCAGCAGATTTACTTCAGGGGGCTGGGAGACCCAGTACTTC	CASRFTSGGWETQYF
many	15	-	TRBV30	TRBJ2-7	TGTGCCTGGAGTGTTTTAGGGACATATAACTACGAGCAGTACTTC	CAWSVLGTYNYEQYF
few	13	-	TRBV3-1	TRBJ2-3	TGTGCCAGCAGCCAAGCGTTGGCAGATACGCAGTATTTT	CASSQALADTQYF
once	15	-	TRBV27	TRBJ2-7	TGTGCCAGCAGTTCGCGGTCAGGGGCGGTAAACGAGCAGTACTTC	CASSSRSGAVNEQYF
few	12	-	TRBV7-8	TRBJ1-2	TGTGCCAGCAGCCGGGGCCGGGATGGCTACACCTTC	CASSRGRDGYTF
-	13	-	TRBV18	TRBJ2-7	TGTGCCAGCTCACCGAGGGTAGGAGGTGAGCAGTACTTC	CASSPRVGGEQYF
many	14	TRBD2	TRBV30	TRBJ2-2	TGTGCCTGGAGTACTAGCGGTTCGACCGGGGAGCTGTTTTTT	CAWSTSGSTGELFF
-	15	TRBD1	TRBV7-9	TRBJ2-7	TGTGCCAGCAGCTCCGCCCGGGACAGGGACAACGAGCAGTACTTC	CASSSARDRDNEQYF
-	13	TRBD2	TRBV11-2	TRBJ2-7	TGTGCCAGCAGCTTAAGGGCTAGCGGGAACTTATACTTC	CASSLRASGNLYF
many	19	TRBD2	TRBV28	TRBJ2-7	TGTGCCAGCAGGGACCCAGGACGAACTACGGGACTAGCCTACTACGAGCAGTACTTC	CASRDPGRTTGLAYYEQYF
few	14	TRBD1	TRBV6-1	TRBJ1-1	TGTGCCAGCACATATCCAGGGGGCCGCACTGAAGCTTTCTTT	CASTYPGGRTEAFF
few	13	TRBD2	TRBV29-1	TRBJ2-7	TGCAGCGTACGTTGGGAGGGCCTATACGAGCAGTACTTC	CSVRWEGLYEQYF
-	14	-	TRBV13	TRBJ1-2	TGTGCCAGCAGCACCCTCGCCGAAGCGTATGGCTACACCTTC	CASSTLAEAYGYTF
many	16	TRBD2	TRBV27	TRBJ2-7	TGTGCCAGCAGTCTCGCACCTAGCGGGAGTAACTACGAGCAGTACTTC	CASSLAPSGSNYEQYF
-	12	TRBD1	TRBV20-1	TRBJ1-2	TGCAGTGCTGCCGGGACAGCGGGAGGCTACACCTTC	CSAAGTAGGYTF
many	13	-	TRBV19	TRBJ2-5	TGTGCCAGTAGTGCCAGGGTGCGTGAGACCCAGTACTTC	CASSARVRETQYF
many	13	-	TRBV5-1	TRBJ2-7	TGCGCCAGCAGCCGGGACGGAGACTACGAGCAGTACTTC	CASSRDGDYEQYF
few	15	-	TRBV18	TRBJ1-5	TGTGCCAGCTCACTTCAGGAAGCAACATATCAGCCCCAGCATTTT	CASSLQEATYQPQHF
many	15	TRBD2	TRBV12-3/TRBV12-4	TRBJ2-7	TGTGCCAGCAGTAGACTAGCGGGATTTAACAACGAGCAGTACTTC	CASSRLAGFNNEQYF
many	14	-	TRBV3-1	TRBJ1-1	TGTGCCAGCAGCCAATCCGAAAAGAACACTGAAGCTTTCTTT	CASSQSEKNTEAFF